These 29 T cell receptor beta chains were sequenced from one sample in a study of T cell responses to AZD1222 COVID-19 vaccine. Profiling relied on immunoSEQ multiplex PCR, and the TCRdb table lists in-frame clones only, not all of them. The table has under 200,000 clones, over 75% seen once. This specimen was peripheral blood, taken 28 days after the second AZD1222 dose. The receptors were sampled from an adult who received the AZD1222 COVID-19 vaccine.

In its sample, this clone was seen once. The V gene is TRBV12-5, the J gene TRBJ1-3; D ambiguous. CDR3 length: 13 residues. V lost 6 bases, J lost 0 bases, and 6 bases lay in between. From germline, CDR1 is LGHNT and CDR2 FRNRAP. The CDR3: CASGSYSGNTIYF. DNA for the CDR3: TGTGCTAGTGGCTCCTACTCTGGAAACACCATATATTTT. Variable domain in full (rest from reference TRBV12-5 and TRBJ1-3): DARVTQTPRHKVTEMGQEVTMRCQPILGHNTVFWYRQTMMQGLELLAYFRNRAPLDDSGMPKDRFSAEMPDATLATLKIQPSEPRDSAVYFCASGSYSGNTIYFGEGSWLTVV.

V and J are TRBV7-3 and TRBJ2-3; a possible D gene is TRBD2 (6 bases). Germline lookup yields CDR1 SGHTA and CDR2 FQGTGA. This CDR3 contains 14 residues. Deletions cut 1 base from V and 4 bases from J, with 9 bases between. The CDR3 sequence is CASSLSGAPDTQYF. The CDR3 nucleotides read TGTGCCAGCAGCTTAAGCGGGGCGCCAGATACGCAGTATTTT.

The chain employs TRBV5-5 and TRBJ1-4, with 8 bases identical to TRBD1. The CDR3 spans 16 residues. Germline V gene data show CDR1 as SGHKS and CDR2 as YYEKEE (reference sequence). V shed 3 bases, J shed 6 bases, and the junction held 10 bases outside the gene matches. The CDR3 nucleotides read TGTGCCAGCAGCTCGGATAACAGGGGGAGGTATGAAAAACTGTTTTTT. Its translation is CASSSDNRGRYEKLFF. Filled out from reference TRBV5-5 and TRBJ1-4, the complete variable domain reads DAGVTQSPTHLIKTRGQQVTLRCSPISGHKSVSWYQQVLGQGPQFIFQYYEKEERGRGNFPDRFSARQFPNYSSELNVNALLLGDSALYLCASSSDNRGRYEKLFFGSGTQLSVL.

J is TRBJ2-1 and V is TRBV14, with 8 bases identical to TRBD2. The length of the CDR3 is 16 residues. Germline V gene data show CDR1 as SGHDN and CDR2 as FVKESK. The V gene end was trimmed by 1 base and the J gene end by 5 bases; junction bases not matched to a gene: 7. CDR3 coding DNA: TGTGCCAGCAGCCAAGTCCAGCGGGGGAGTAACAATGAGCAGTTCTTC. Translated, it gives CASSQVQRGSNNEQFF.

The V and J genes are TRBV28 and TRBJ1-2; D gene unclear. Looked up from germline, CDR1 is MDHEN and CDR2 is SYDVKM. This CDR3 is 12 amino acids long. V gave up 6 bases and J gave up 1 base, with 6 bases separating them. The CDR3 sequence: CASSSHNYGYTF. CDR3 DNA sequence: TGTGCCAGCAGCTCACATAACTATGGCTACACCTTC.

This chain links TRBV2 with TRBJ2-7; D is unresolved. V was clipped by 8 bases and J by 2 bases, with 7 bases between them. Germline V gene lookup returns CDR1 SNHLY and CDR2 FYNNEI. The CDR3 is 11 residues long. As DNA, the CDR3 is TGTGCCAGCGAGAACCCCTACGAGCAGTACTTC. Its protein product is CASENPYEQYF.

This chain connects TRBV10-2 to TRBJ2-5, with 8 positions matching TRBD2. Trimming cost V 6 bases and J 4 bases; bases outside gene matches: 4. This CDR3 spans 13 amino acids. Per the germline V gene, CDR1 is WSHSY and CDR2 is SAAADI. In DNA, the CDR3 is TGCGCCAGCAGCATTACTAGCGGAGAGACCCAGTACTTC. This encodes CASSITSGETQYF.

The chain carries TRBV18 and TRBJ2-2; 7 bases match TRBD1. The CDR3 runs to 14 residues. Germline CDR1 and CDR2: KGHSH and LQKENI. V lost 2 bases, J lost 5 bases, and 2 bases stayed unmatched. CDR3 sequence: CASSPSTGTGELFF. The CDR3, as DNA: TGTGCCAGCTCACCATCGACAGGGACCGGGGAGCTGTTTTTT.

The DNA of the CDR3 is TGTGCCAGCAGCCGCGACCTCGGAGGGGGCGACTATGGCTACACCTTC. It is translated as CASSRDLGGGDYGYTF. J is TRBJ1-2 and V is TRBV4-2; 7 positions match TRBD1. The V segment lost 4 bases and the J segment 3 bases; nucleotides outside the gene matches: 11. This CDR3 contains 16 residues. Germline values: CDR1 LGHNA, CDR2 YNFKEQ.

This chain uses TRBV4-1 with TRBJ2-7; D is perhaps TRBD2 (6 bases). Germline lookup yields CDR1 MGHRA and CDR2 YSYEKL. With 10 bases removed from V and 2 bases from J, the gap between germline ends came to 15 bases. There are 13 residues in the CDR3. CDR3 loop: CATTGTDPYEQYF. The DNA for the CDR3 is TGCGCCACTACCGGGACTGACCCCTACGAGCAGTACTTC.

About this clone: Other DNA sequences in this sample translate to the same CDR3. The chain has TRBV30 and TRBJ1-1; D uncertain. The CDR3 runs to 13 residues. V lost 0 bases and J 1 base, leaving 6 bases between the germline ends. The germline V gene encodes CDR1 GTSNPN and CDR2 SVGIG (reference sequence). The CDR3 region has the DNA TGTGCCTGGAGTGTAGGCGGGAACACTGAAGCTTTCTTT. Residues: CAWSVGGNTEAFF.

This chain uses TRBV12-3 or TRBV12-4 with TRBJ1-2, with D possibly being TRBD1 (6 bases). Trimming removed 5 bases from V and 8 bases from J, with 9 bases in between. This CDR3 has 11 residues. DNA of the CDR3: TGTGCCAGCAGTCCTGGACAGGGCTACACCTTC. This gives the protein CASSPGQGYTF.

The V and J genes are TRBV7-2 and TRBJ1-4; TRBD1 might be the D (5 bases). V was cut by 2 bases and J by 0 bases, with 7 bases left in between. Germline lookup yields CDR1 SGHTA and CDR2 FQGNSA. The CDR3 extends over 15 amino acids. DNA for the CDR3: TGTGCCAGCAGCTTATGGGGGTCAACTAATGAAAAACTGTTTTTT. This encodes CASSLWGSTNEKLFF.

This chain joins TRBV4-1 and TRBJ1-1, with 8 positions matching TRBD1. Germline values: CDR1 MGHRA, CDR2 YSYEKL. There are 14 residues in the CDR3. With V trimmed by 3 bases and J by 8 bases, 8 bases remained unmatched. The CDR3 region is CASSHSRGQAEAFF. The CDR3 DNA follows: TGCGCCAGCAGCCATTCCAGGGGACAGGCCGAAGCTTTCTTT.

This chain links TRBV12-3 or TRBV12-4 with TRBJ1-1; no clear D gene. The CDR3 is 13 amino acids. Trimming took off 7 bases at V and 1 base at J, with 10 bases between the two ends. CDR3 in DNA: TGTGCCAGCACCTTTATGGGGAACACTGAAGCTTTCTTT. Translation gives CASTFMGNTEAFF.

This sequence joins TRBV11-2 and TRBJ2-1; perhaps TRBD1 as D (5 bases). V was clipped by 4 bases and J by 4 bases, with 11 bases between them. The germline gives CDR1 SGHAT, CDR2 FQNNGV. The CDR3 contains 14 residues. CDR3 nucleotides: TGTGCCAGCAGCTCCCTGACAGAGTACAATGAGCAGTTCTTC. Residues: CASSSLTEYNEQFF.

The CDR3 protein is CASSSLLGGGGANVLTF. The CDR3 DNA reads as TGTGCCAGCAGCTCCCTGCTAGGGGGAGGTGGGGCCAACGTCCTGACTTTC. The J gene is TRBJ2-6, the V gene TRBV7-6; either TRBD1 or TRBD2 may fit D (6 bases each). Trimming removed 4 bases at V and 3 bases at J, with 16 bases between. Germline loops: CDR1 SGHVS, CDR2 FNYEAQ. CDR3 length equals 17 residues.

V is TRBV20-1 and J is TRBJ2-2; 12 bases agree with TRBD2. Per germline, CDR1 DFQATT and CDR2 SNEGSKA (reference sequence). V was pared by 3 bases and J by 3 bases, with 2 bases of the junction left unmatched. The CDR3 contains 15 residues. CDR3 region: CSASGTSGYTGELFF. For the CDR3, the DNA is TGCAGTGCTAGTGGGACTAGCGGGTACACCGGGGAGCTGTTTTTT.

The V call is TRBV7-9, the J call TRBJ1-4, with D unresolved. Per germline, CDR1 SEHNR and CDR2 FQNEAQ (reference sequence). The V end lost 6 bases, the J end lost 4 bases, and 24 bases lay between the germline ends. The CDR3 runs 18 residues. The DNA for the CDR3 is TGTGCCAGCAGTCCCCTTATGAAGTTGAGAGGGAATAATGAAAAACTGTTTTTT. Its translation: CASSPLMKLRGNNEKLFF.

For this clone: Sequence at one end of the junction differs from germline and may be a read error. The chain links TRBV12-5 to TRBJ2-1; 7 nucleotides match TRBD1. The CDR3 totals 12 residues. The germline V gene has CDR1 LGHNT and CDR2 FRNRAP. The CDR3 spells CASGLPGQQQLF. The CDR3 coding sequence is TGTGCTAGTGGTTTGCCGGGACAGCAACAGCTCTTC.

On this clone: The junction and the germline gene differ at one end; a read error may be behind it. DNA for the CDR3: TGTGCCAGCAAACCCGGGCGGGGGGTGCTTAATGAGAAACTGTTTTTT. Encoded protein: CASKPGRGVLNEKLFF. This chain connects TRBV7-9 to TRBJ1-4; TRBD1 might be the D (5 bases). This CDR3 spans 16 amino acids. Germline V lookup: CDR1 SEHNR, CDR2 FQNEAQ (reference sequence).

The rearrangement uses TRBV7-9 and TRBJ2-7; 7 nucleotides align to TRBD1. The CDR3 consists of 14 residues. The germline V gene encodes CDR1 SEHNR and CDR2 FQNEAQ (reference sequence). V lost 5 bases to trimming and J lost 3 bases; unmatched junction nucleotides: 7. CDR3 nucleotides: TGTGCCAGCAGCCCCCGGGACAGACTCTACGAGCAGTACTTC. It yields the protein CASSPRDRLYEQYF.

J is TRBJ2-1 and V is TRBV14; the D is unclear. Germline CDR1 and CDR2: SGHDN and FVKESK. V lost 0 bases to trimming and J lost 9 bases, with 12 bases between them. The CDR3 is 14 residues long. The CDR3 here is CASSQDRLYREQFF. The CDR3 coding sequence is TGTGCCAGCAGCCAAGATAGGCTTTACCGTGAGCAGTTCTTC.

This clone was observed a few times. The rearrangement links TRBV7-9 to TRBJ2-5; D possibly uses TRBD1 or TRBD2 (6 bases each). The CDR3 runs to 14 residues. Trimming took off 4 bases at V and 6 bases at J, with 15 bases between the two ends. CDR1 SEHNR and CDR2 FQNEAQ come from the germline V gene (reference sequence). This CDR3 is CASSSSSGAKTQYF. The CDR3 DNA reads TGTGCCAGCAGCTCCTCGTCGGGGGCGAAGACCCAGTACTTC.

CDR3 sequence: CASSEVRTESYGYTF. In DNA form, the CDR3 reads TGTGCCAGCAGTGAAGTTAGGACGGAATCCTATGGCTACACCTTC. The chain couples TRBV6-1 to TRBJ1-2, with no clear D. CDR3 size: 15 residues. CDR1 is MNHNS, CDR2 SASEGT, per germline. V lost 1 base, J lost 4 bases, and 13 bases lay in between.

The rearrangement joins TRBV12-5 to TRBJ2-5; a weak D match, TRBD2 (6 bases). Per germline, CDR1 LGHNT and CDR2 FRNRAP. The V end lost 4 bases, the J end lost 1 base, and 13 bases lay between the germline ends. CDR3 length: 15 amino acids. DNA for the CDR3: TGTGCTAGTGGTTCCTTTAGCGGATCCCAAGAGACCCAGTACTTC. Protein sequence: CASGSFSGSQETQYF.

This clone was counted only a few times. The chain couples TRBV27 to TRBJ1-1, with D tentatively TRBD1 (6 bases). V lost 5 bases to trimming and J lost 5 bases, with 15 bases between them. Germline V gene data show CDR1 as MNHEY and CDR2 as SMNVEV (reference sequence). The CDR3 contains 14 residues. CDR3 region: CASSTNGQTTEAFF. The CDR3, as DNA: TGTGCCAGCAGTACCAACGGACAGACTACTGAAGCTTTCTTT.

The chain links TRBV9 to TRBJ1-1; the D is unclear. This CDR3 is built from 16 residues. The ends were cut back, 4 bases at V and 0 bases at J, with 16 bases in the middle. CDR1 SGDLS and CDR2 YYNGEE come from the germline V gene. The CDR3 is CASSPSYQNLNTEAFF. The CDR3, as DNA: TGTGCCAGCAGCCCAAGCTATCAGAACCTGAACACTGAAGCTTTCTTT.

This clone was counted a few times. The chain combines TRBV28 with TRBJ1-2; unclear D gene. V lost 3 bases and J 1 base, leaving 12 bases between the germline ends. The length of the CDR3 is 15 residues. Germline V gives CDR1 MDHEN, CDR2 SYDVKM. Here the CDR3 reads CASSFTRLNNYGYTF. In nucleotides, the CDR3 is TGTGCCAGCAGTTTTACCAGGCTCAATAACTATGGCTACACCTTC.